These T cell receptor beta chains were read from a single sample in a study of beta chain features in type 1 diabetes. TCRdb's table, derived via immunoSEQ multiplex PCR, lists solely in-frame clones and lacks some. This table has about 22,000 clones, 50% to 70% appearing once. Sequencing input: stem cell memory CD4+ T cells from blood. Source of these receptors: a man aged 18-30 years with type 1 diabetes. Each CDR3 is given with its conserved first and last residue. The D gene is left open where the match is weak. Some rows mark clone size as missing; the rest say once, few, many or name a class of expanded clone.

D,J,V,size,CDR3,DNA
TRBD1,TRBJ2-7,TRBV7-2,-,CASRQGTEQYF,TGTGCCAGTCGACAGGGGACCGAGCAGTACTTC
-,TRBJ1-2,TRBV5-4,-,CASSLSTNYGYTF,TGTGCCAGCAGCTTGTCAACTAACTATGGCTACACCTTC
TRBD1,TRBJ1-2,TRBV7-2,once,CASSLVIRGQGDFSYGYTF,TGTGCCAGCAGCTTAGTAATTAGAGGACAGGGGGATTTCAGCTATGGCTACACCTTC
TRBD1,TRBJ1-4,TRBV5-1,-,CASSTGTGDEKLFF,TGCGCCAGCAGCACCGGGACAGGGGATGAAAAACTGTTTTTT
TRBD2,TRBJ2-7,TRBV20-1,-,CSALAGDEQYF,TGCAGTGCACTAGCGGGAGACGAGCAGTACTTC
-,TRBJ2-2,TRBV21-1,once,CASSKDSGQGFTGELFF,TGTGCCAGCAGCAAAGACTCCGGACAGGGGTTTACCGGGGAGCTGTTTTTT
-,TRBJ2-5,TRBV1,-,CTSSQVPGLQGPGWGQETQYF,TGCACCAGCAGCCAAGTCCCGGGACTACAGGGACCCGGCTGGGGCCAAGAGACCCAGTACTTC
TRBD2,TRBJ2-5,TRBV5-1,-,CASKTGGTLQETQYF,TGCGCCAGCAAGACGGGAGGGACTTTACAAGAGACCCAGTACTTC
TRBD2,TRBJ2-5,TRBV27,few,CASSTWTSGYETQYF,TGTGCCAGCAGTACCTGGACTAGCGGGTATGAGACCCAGTACTTC
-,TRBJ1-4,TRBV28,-,CASSNTGYNEKLFF,TGTGCCAGCAGTAACACAGGGTATAATGAAAAACTGTTTTTT
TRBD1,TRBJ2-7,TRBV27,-,CASRRSPGQTFYEQYF,TGTGCCAGCAGGCGGAGCCCGGGACAGACCTTCTACGAGCAGTACTTC
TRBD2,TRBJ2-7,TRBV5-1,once,CASSSAGVGYEQYF,TGCGCCAGCAGCTCAGCGGGAGTCGGCTACGAGCAGTACTTC
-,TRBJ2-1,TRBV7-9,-,CASSPVQTEQFF,TGTGCCAGCAGCCCAGTTCAAACTGAGCAGTTCTTC
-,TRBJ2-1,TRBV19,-,CASSIFMRDNEQFF,TGTGCCAGTAGTATATTTATGCGGGACAATGAGCAGTTCTTC
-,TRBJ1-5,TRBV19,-,CASRDILDQPQHF,TGTGCCAGCCGGGACATTTTAGATCAGCCCCAGCATTTT
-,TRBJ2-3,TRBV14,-,CASSPPPSTDTQYF,TGTGCCAGCAGCCCTCCCCCCAGCACAGATACGCAGTATTTT
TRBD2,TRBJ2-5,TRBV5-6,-,CASSLRLADQETQYF,TGTGCCAGCAGCTTGAGACTAGCGGATCAAGAGACCCAGTACTTC
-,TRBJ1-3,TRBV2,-,CASSEQGSGNTIYF,TGTGCCAGCAGTGAACAGGGCTCTGGAAACACCATATATTTT
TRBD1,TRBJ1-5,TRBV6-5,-,CASSRNRGSNQPQHF,TGTGCCAGCAGTCGAAACAGGGGAAGCAATCAGCCCCAGCATTTT
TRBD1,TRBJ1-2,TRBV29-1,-,CSVEWDREIYGYTF,TGCAGCGTGGAGTGGGACAGGGAGATTTACGGCTACACCTTC
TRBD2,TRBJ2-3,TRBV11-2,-,CASSFARGGQGVTQYF,TGTGCCAGCAGCTTCGCCCGGGGGGGGCAAGGGGTTACGCAGTATTTT
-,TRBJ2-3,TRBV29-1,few,CSVEDMGARDTQYF,TGCAGCGTTGAAGATATGGGGGCGAGGGATACGCAGTATTTT
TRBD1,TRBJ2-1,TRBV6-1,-,CASSSDTGGSNEQFF,TGTGCCAGCAGTTCGGATACAGGGGGAAGTAATGAGCAGTTCTTC
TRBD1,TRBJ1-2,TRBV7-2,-,CASSFFSPGQGRGYTF,TGTGCCAGCAGCTTTTTTAGTCCCGGACAGGGGCGAGGCTACACCTTC
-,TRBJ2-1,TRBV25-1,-,CASSDRTSVYYNEQFF,TGTGCCAGCAGTGATCGGACTTCTGTCTACTACAATGAGCAGTTCTTC
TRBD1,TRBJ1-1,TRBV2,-,CASSDLQDRATEAFF,TGTGCCAGCAGTGATTTGCAGGACAGGGCGACTGAAGCTTTCTTT
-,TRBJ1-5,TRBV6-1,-,CASSEGQRYQPQHF,TGTGCCAGCAGTGAAGGCCAGCGATATCAGCCCCAGCATTTT
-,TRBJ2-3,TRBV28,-,CASSLGSQGMGTDTQYF,TGTGCCAGCAGTTTAGGTAGCCAGGGTATGGGCACAGATACGCAGTATTTT
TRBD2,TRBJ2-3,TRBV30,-,CAWNGPGGSDTQYF,TGTGCCTGGAACGGGCCGGGAGGGTCAGATACGCAGTATTTT
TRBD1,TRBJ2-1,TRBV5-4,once,CASSPGGTGGLHEQFF,TGTGCCAGCAGCCCCGGGGGGACAGGGGGCTTGCATGAGCAGTTCTTC
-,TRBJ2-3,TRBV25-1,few,CASTEGVTQYF,TGTGCCAGCACCGAAGGGGTTACGCAGTATTTT
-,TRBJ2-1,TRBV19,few,CASSIGQNNEQFF,TGTGCCAGTAGTATTGGCCAGAACAATGAGCAGTTCTTC
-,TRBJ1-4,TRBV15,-,CATSRARGEKLFF,TGTGCCACCAGCAGAGCGCGCGGTGAAAAACTGTTTTTT
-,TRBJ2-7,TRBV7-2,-,CASSPTVLSSYEQYF,TGTGCCAGCAGCCCGACAGTGCTTAGCTCCTACGAGCAGTACTTC
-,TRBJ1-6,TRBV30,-,CAWSVRDTLRSPLHF,TGTGCCTGGAGTGTACGGGACACATTGAGGTCACCCCTCCACTTT
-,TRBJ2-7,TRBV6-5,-,CASRKTPESSYEQYF,TGTGCCAGCAGAAAGACCCCGGAGAGCTCCTACGAGCAGTACTTC
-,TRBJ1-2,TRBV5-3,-,CARTALVVRKIYGYTF,TGTGCCAGAACTGCATTAGTGGTGAGAAAGATCTATGGCTACACCTTC
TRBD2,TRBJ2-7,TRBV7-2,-,CASSFALAGETEQYF,TGTGCCAGCAGCTTTGCACTAGCGGGAGAAACCGAGCAGTACTTC
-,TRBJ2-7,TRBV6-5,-,CASSPTGTYEQYF,TGTGCCAGCAGTCCGACAGGAACCTACGAGCAGTACTTC
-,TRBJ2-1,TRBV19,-,CASSSRPRDEQFF,TGTGCCAGTAGTAGTAGACCCAGGGATGAGCAGTTCTTC
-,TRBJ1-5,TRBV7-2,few,CASSSSRNQPQHF,TGTGCCAGCAGCTCTAGTAGGAATCAGCCCCAGCATTTT
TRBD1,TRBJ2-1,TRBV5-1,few,CASSQGQGGSKEFF,TGCGCCAGCAGCCAAGGACAGGGCGGATCTAAGGAGTTCTTC
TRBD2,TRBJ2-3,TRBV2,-,CASSRTSGREDTQYF,TGTGCCAGCAGTAGGACTAGCGGGAGGGAGGATACGCAGTATTTT